This TCR beta chain was obtained from a study of blood T cell repertoires in COVID-19 (dated by TCRdb to between 2020 and 2021). Regarding the research as a whole: Samples from collaborators originated in the United States, Italy and Spain and spanned both the acute and convalescent phases of COVID-19. HLA class I and class II types, where available, came from metadata supplied by the sample provider rather than from assay-based typing. The dataset comprised deeply sampled blood TCRbeta repertoires from subjects exposed to, actively infected with, or recovered from COVID-19. The material from the prospective study consisted of cDNA or gDNA derived from T cells, B-cell-depleted T cells, or PBMCs. Samples were obtained from the ongoing ImmuneRACE study (first 160 participants) and from over 1,000 subjects provided by 6 global collaborators. Sample metadata almost always included a de-identified subject ID, COVID-19 status, age in years and sex. The repertoires were released in a freely available public database meant as a resource for research on the immune response to SARS-CoV-2.

Points on this clone: It lacks a known antigen. No base quality values were provided; no much bigger clone lies one nucleotide off.

The germline ends are 12 bases apart after V is trimmed by 3 bases and J by 7 bases. Including the terminal cysteine and phenylalanine, the CDR3 comprises 13 residues. Kept here is only the CDR3 DNA, which spans 39 bases and is read in frame from base 1. Based on the germline V gene, the CDR1 and CDR2 sequences are MDHEN and SYDVKM. One collaborating source in Seattle enrolled patients during active infection and followed them longitudinally through the course of disease. Collaborating institutions collected whole blood in K2EDTA tubes following their own protocols. For TCRbeta analysis, collaborators shipped samples in one of three forms: frozen whole blood, isolated PBMCs, or DNA extracted from either of those sample types. The immunoSEQ Assay, a bias-controlled multiplex PCR, was used to amplify TCRbeta CDR3 regions from genomic DNA. The original pipeline was this. Within the assay, amplification of reference gene primers was used to estimate how many nucleated cells each sample contained. To quantify the absolute abundance of each unique TCRbeta CDR3 rearrangement, sequence reads were collapsed and filtered. For each sample, productive Simpson clonality was calculated as the square root of Simpson's diversity index across productive rearrangements. The clones in this table, taken by TCRdb from immuneACCESS, are in-frame only. Not every clone is retained; where verified, under half of the shortfall comes from an unresolved V gene, and the cause of the rest is unknown. V, J and clone size reflect that table, while D and trimming were determined from the DNA. Counted in this sample were some 190,000 clones; roughly 82% of them appeared once. Jointly, the top ten make up approximately 7.8% of the sample.

Overall study results and their limits: How much clinical and demographic metadata was included differed by source and by participant, and the metadata was provided uncurated.

The sample comprised peripheral blood. The chain is made from TRBV28 and TRBJ2-5; TRBD1 could be the D gene, as 5 bases match. The clonotype was recovered from a woman in her sixties or seventies with COVID-19, enrolled during active disease. The CDR3 region reads CASSLAGWGTQYF. The DNA reads as follows: TGTGCCAGCAGTTTGGCAGGGTGGGGGACCCAGTACTTC.